The sequence of this TCR beta chain was determined in a study of CD8 T cells in Susac syndrome. Germline loops: CDR1 SGHTA, CDR2 FQGNSA. CDR3 size: 14 residues. Trimming cost V 5 bases and J 2 bases, with 10 bases left between them. Sequencing of TCR beta covered CD8+ and CD4+ T cells obtained from blood. Relapsing-remitting disease, either stable or active, was present in the multiple sclerosis controls, who were treatment-naive patients. FACS was used to enrich TEMRA cells, whereas the CD8+ and CD4+ T cells were obtained by negative isolation. RNA, at about 0.5 to 1 ug, was reverse transcribed with random hexamers. Across 54 Vbeta and 13 Jbeta, immunoSEQ multiplex PCR amplified TCR beta CDR3. TCRdb fed the immunoSEQ multiplex PCR reads into MiXCR, producing one record per CDR3 protein. The table has more than 100,000 distinct CDR3 sequences, roughly 80% seen once.

Sequencing was performed on CD8+ T cells from PBMCs. The origin of this receptor is a human donor with multiple sclerosis. V gene TRBV7-2 combines with J gene TRBJ1-3; no clear D. This chain's CDR3 is CASSALGPGNTIYF. The CDR3 DNA is TGTGCCAGCAGCGCCCTCGGGCCTGGAAACACCATATATTTT.